This TCR beta chain appears in the sequencing data of a study of T cells of healthy individuals. TCRdb re-called the 5' RACE reads with MiXCR, one entry per CDR3 protein. The sample consists of some 69,000 distinct CDR3 sequences, 16% of them appearing once. The CDR3 extends over 14 amino acids. Germline V gene lookup returns CDR1 SGHRS and CDR2 YFSETQ. Trimming cost V 3 bases and J 3 bases, with 12 bases left between them. The V call is TRBV5-1, the J call TRBJ2-5; D may be TRBD1 (6 bases). The TCR originated in a human donor in good health. The CDR3 DNA sequence: TGCGCCAGCAGCTCCCCACAGGGAAAAGAGACCCAGTACTTC. It translates to CASSSPQGKETQYF.